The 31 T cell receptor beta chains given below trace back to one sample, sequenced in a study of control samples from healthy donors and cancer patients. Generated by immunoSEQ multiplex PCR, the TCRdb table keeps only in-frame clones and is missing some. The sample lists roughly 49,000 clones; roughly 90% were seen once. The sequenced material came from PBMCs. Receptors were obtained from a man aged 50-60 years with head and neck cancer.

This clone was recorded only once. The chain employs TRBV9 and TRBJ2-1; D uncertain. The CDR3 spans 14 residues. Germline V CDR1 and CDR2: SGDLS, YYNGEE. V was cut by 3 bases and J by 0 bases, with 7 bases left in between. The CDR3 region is CASSETSSYNEQFF. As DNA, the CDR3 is TGTGCCAGCAGCGAAACAAGCTCCTACAATGAGCAGTTCTTC.

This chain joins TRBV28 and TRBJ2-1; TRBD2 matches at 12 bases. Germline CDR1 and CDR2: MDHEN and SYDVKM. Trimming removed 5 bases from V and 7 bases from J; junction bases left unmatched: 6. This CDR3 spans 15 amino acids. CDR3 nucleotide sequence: TGTGCCAGCAGTCGTCTAGCGGGAGGGGTTAATGAGCAGTTCTTC. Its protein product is CASSRLAGGVNEQFF.

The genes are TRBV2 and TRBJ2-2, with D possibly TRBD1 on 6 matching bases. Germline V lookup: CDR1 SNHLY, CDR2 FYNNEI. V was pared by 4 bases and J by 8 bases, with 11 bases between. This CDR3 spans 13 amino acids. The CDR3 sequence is CASSADRSGELFF. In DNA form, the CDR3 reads TGTGCCAGCAGTGCCGACAGGTCTGGGGAGCTGTTTTTT. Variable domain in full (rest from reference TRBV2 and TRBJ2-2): EPEVTQTPSHQVTQMGQEVILRCVPISNHLYFYWYRQILGQKVEFLVSFYNNEISEKSEIFDDQFSVERPDGSNFTLKIRSTKLEDSAMYFCASSADRSGELFFGEGSRLTVL.

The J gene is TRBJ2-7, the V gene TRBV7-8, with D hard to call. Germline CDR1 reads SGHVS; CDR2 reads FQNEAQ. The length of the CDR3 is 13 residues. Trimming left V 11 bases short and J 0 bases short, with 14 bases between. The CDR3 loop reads CASGRRFSYEQYF. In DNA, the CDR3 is TGTGCCTCCGGCAGGAGATTCTCCTACGAGCAGTACTTC.

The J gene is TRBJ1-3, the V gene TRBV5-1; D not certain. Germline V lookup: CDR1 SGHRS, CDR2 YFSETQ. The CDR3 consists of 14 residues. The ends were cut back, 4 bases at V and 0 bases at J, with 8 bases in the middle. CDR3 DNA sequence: TGCGCCAGCAGCGCCGAGGACTCTGGAAACACCATATATTTT. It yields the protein CASSAEDSGNTIYF. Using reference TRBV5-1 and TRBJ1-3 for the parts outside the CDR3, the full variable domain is KAGVTQTPRYLIKTRGQQVTLSCSPISGHRSVSWYQQTPGQGLQFLFEYFSETQRNKGNFPGRFSGRQFSNSRSEMNVSTLELGDSALYLCASSAEDSGNTIYFGEGSWLTVV.

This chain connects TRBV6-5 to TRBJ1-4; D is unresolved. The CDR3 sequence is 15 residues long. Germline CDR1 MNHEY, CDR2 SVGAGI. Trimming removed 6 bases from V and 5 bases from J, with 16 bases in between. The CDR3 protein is CASSNGPSGNEKLFF. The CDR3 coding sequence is TGTGCCAGCAGCAACGGACCATCGGGGAATGAAAAACTGTTTTTT.

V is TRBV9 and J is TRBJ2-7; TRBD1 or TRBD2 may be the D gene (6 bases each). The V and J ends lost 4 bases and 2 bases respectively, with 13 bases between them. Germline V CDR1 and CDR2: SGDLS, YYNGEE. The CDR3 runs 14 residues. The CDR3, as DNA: TGTGCCAGCAGCCCCCCCGGGGGCGCCTACGAGCAGTACTTC. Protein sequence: CASSPPGGAYEQYF.

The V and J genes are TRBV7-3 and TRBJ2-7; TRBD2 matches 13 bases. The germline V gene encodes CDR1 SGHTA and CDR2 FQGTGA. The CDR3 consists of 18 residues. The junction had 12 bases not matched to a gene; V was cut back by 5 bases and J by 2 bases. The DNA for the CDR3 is TGTGCCAGCAGCCTACAACCCTCGGGACTAGCGGGAACCTACGAGCAGTACTTC. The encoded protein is CASSLQPSGLAGTYEQYF.

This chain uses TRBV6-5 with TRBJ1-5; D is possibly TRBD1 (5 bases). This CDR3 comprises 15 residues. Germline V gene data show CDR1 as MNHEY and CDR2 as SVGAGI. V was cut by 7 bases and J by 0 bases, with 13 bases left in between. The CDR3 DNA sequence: TGTGCCAGCAACACAGGACTAAATAGCAATCAGCCCCAGCATTTT. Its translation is CASNTGLNSNQPQHF.

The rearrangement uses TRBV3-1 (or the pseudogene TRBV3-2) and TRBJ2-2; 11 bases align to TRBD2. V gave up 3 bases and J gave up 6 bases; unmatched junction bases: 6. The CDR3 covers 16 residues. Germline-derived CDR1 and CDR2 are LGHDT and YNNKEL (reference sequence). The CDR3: CASSQTSGNGAGELFF. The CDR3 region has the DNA TGTGCCAGCAGCCAGACTAGCGGGAATGGTGCCGGGGAGCTGTTTTTT.

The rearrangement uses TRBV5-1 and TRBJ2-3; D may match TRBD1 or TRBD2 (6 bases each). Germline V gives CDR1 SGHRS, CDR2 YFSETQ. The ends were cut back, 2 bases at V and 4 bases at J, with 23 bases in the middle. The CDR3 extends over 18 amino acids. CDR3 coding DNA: TGCGCCAGCAGCTTAGGAGGTAGGGGGGATGAACGGGCAGATACGCAGTATTTT. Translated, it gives CASSLGGRGDERADTQYF.

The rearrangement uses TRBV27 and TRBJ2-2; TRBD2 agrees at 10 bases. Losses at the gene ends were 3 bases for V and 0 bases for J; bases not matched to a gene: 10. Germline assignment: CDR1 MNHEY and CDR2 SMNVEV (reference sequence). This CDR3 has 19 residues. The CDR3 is CASSFRLSGRLSNTGELFF. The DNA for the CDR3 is TGTGCCAGCAGTTTTAGGCTTAGCGGGAGGCTTTCGAACACCGGGGAGCTGTTTTTT.

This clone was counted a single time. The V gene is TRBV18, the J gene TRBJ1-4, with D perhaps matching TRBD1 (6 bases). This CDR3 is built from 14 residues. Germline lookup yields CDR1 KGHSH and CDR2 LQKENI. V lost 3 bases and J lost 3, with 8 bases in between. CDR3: CASSPRGANEKLFF. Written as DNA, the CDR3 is TGTGCCAGCTCACCCAGGGGTGCTAATGAAAAACTGTTTTTT.

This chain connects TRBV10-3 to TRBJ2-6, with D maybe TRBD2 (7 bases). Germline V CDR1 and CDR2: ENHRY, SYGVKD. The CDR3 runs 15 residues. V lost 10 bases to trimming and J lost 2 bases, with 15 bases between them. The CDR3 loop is CATSAGAPGANVLTF. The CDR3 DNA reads TGTGCCACCTCGGCGGGGGCGCCTGGGGCCAACGTCCTGACTTTC.

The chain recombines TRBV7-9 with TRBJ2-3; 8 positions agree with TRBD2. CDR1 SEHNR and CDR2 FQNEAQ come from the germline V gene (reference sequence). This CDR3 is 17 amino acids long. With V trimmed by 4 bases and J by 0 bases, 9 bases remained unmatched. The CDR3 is CASSSRNSGVSTDTQYF. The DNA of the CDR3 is TGTGCCAGCAGCTCCCGGAATAGCGGGGTTAGCACAGATACGCAGTATTTT. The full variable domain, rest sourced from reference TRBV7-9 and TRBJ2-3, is DTGVSQNPRHKITKRGQNVTFRCDPISEHNRLYWYRQTLGQGPEFLTYFQNEAQLEKSRLLSDRFSAERPKGSFSTLEIQRTEQGDSAMYLCASSSRNSGVSTDTQYFGPGTRLTVL.

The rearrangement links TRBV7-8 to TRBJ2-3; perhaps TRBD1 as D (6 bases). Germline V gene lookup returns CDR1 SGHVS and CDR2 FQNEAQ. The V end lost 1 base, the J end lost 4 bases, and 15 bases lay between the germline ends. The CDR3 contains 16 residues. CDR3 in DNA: TGTGCCAGCAGCTTAGGATCCAGGGGCCAACCAGATACGCAGTATTTT. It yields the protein CASSLGSRGQPDTQYF. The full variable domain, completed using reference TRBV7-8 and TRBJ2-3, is GAGVSQSPRYKVAKRGQDVALRCDPISGHVSLFWYQQALGQGPEFLTYFQNEAQLDKSGLPSDRFFAERPEGSVSTLKIQRTQQEDSAVYLCASSLGSRGQPDTQYFGPGTRLTVL.

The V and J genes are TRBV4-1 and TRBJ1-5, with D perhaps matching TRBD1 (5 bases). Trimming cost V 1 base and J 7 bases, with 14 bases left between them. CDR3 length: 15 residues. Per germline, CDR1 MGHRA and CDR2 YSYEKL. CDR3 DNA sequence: TGCGCCAGCAGCCAAGTGTCAGGGCTCGACCAGCCCCAGCATTTT. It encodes CASSQVSGLDQPQHF.

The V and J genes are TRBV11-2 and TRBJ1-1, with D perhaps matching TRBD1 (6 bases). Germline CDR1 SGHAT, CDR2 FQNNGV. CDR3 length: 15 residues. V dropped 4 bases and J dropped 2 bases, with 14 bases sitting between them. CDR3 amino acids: CASSSTQQGNTEAFF. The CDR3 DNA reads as TGTGCCAGCAGCTCCACACAACAGGGAAACACTGAAGCTTTCTTT.

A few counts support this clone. DNA for the CDR3: TGTGCCAGCAGCCAAGAGATCGGTGGGAACCCTGAGGAGACCCAGTACTTC. This gives the protein CASSQEIGGNPEETQYF. The genes are TRBV4-2 and TRBJ2-5, with D hard to call. Per germline, CDR1 LGHNA and CDR2 YNFKEQ. The length of the CDR3 is 17 residues. V lost 0 bases, J lost 5 bases, and 19 bases lay in between.

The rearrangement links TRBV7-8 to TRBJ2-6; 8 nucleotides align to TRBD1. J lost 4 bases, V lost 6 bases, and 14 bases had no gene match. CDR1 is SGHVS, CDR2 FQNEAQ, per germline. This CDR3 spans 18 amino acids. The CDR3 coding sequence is TGTGCCAGCAGGTTAACCAGGGGGCTCTTGCGAGGGGCCAACGTCCTGACTTTC. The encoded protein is CASRLTRGLLRGANVLTF. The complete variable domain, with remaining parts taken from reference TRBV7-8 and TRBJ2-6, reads GAGVSQSPRYKVAKRGQDVALRCDPISGHVSLFWYQQALGQGPEFLTYFQNEAQLDKSGLPSDRFFAERPEGSVSTLKIQRTQQEDSAVYLCASRLTRGLLRGANVLTFGAGSRLTVL.

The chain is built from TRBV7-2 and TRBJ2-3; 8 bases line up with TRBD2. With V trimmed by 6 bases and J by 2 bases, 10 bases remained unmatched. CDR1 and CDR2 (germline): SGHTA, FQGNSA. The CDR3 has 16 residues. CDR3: CASRMYRGGATDTQYF. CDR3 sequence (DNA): TGTGCCAGCAGGATGTACCGGGGGGGGGCCACAGATACGCAGTATTTT.

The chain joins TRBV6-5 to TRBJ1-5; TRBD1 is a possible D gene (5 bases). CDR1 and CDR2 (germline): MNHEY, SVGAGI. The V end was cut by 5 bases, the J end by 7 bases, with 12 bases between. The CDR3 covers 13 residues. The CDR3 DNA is TGTGCCAGCAGTCGCCTCCCAGGGCAGCCCCAGCATTTT. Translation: CASSRLPGQPQHF.

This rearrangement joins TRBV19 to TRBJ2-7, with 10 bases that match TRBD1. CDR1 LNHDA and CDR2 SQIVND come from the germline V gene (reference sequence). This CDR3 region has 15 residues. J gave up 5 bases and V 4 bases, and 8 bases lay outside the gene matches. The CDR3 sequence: CASSTWDRGVDEQYF. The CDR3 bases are TGTGCCAGTAGTACCTGGGACAGGGGCGTCGACGAGCAGTACTTC. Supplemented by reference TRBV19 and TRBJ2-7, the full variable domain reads DGGITQSPKYLFRKEGQNVTLSCEQNLNHDAMYWYRQDPGQGLRLIYYSQIVNDFQKGDIAEGYSVSREKKESFPLTVTSAQKNPTAFYLCASSTWDRGVDEQYFGPGTRLTVT.

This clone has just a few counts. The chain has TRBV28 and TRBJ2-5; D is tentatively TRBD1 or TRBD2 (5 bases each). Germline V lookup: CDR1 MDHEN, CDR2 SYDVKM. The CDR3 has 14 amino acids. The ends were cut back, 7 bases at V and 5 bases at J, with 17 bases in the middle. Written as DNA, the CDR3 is TGTGCCAGCAACCAACCGGGACCAGGGGAGACCCAGTACTTC. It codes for CASNQPGPGETQYF.

The CDR3 loop reads CASSSDGQAGATGELFF. The DNA of the CDR3 is TGTGCCAGCAGCTCCGATGGACAGGCTGGGGCCACCGGGGAGCTGTTTTTT. The chain uses TRBV7-2 and TRBJ2-2, with 7 bases aligning to TRBD1. Germline CDR1 is SGHTA and CDR2 is FQGNSA. This CDR3 contains 17 residues. Germline trimming cut 4 bases from V and 4 bases from J; bases unmatched to any gene: 12.

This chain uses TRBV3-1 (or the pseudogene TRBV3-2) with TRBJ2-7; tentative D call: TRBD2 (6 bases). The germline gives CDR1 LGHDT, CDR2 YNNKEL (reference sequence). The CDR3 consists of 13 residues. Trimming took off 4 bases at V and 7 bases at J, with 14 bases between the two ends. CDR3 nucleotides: TGTGCCAGCAGCCCCACTGGGGGGAGAGAGCAGTACTTC. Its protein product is CASSPTGGREQYF.

DNA of the CDR3: TGTGCCAGCAGCTCCCCGCGAGGTGGAGGCGGCGGGGCCGGGGAGCTGTTTTTT. This codes for CASSSPRGGGGGAGELFF. The chain employs TRBV11-3 and TRBJ2-2; a weak D match, TRBD2 (6 bases). The V gene's germline CDR1 is SGHNT and CDR2 YENEEA. The CDR3 runs 18 residues. Deletions cut 4 bases from V and 6 bases from J, with 24 bases between.

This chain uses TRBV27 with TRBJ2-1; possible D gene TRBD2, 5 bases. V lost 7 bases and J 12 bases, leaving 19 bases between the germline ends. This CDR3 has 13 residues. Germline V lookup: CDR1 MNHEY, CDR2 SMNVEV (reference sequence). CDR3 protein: CASTPFGRGGQFF. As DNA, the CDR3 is TGTGCCAGCACCCCCTTCGGACGGGGTGGGCAGTTCTTC.

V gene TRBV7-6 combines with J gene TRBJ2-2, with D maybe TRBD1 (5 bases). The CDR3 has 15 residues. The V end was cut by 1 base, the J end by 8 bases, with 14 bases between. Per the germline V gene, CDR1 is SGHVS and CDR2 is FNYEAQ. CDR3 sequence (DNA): TGTGCCAGCAGCTTAGTCCCAGACAGCGCGGGGGAGCTGTTTTTT. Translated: CASSLVPDSAGELFF. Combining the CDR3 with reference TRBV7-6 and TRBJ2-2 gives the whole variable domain GAGVSQSPRYKVTKRGQDVALRCDPISGHVSLYWYRQALGQGPEFLTYFNYEAQQDKSGLPNDRFSAERPEGSISTLTIQRTEQRDSAMYRCASSLVPDSAGELFFGEGSRLTVL.

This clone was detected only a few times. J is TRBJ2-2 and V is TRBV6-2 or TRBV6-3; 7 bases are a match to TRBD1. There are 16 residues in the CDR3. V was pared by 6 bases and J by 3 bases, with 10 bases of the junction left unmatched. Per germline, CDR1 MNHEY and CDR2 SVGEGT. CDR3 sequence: CASSWTGLMDTGELFF. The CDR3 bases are TGTGCCAGCAGCTGGACAGGTCTTATGGACACCGGGGAGCTGTTTTTT.

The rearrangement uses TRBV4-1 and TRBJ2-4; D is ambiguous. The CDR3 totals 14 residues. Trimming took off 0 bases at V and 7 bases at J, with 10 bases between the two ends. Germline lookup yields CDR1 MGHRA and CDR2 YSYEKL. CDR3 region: CASSQDPLGNIQYF. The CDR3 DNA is TGCGCCAGCAGCCAAGATCCCTTAGGGAACATTCAGTACTTC.